The clone carrying this T cell receptor beta chain has a single count. Its antigen is undetermined. This sample was included in a study of OX40 agonist ivuxolimab in advanced cancers. Study overall: With a range of roughly 20 to 85, age averaged approximately 64 years, and 65% to 90% were male.

Generated by immunoSEQ multiplex PCR, the TCRdb table keeps only in-frame clones and is missing some. This sample carries tens of thousands of clones, around 90% of them seen once, and the ten largest clones take approximately 2%. Exclusion applied to patients with autoimmune disease history or systemic immunosuppression. The study, taken as a whole, reports: Specificity for antigen went undetermined in the expanded peripheral T cells.

The sample was CD4+ or CD8+ T cells sorted from blood, taken in a trial of the OX40 agonist ivuxolimab. The receptor's source is an adult with an advanced solid tumor such as melanoma, head and neck, liver or kidney cancer.

This CDR3 reads CASSPSPSSGVTYEQYF. Written as DNA, the CDR3 is TGCGCCAGCAGCCCCAGTCCGTCCAGCGGGGTCACCTACGAGCAGTACTTC. The chain links TRBV5-1 to TRBJ2-7, with 7 bases lining up with TRBD2. Per the germline V gene, CDR1 is SGHRS and CDR2 is YFSETQ. CDR3 length: 17 amino acids. V lost 4 bases, J lost 2 bases, and 15 bases stayed unmatched.